This T cell receptor (beta chain) was captured in a study of shared T cell receptors in the human thymus. In its sample, this clone was seen once. Trimming pared 1 base from V and 7 bases from J, leaving 8 bases between. The CDR3 is made up of 11 amino acids. The germline CDR1 and CDR2 sequences are DFQATT and SNEGSKA (reference sequence). The method was immunoSEQ multiplex PCR; TCRdb's version includes in-frame clones alone and lacks a portion of them. The table has some 640,000 clones, around 87% seen once. The sample also formed part of further work on human thymus T cells. From that study: Immunologically healthy infants in Finland undergoing congenital heart defect surgery were the donors. The thymus tissue came from resections taken during corrective heart surgery. Gene usage (both V and J) appeared biased in thymic and blood repertoires. Overlap was high between thymic repertoires from unrelated individuals, as reported in related research.

The TCR sequence derives from a boy younger than two with a congenital heart defect. Sequencing was done on a sample of thymocytes. The genes are TRBV20-1 and TRBJ2-7, with D perhaps matching TRBD2 (5 bases). CDR3 coding DNA: TGCAGTGCTAGAGCTTCGGGGGAGCAGTACTTC. Translating gives CSARASGEQYF.